The source of this T cell receptor beta chain is a study of identical twins. Only healthy Caucasians were included as donors. The CDR3 is 13 amino acids. Trimming cost V 3 bases and J 3 bases, with 8 bases left between them. Germline V gene sequence: CDR1 WNHNN, CDR2 SYGVQD (reference sequence). TCRdb independently ran MiXCR on the 5' RACE reads; one entry per CDR3 protein. The table has 1.5 million to 2 million distinct CDR3 sequences, roughly a third seen once; the top ten hold less than 0.35%. The sequenced sample consisted of cord blood. This TCR derives from a newborn girl in good health. V gene TRBV10-1 combines with J gene TRBJ2-5; tentative D call: TRBD2 (5 bases). The CDR3 coding sequence is TGCGCCAGCAGTGATCCCGGGGAAGAGACCCAGTACTTC. Its protein is CASSDPGEETQYF.